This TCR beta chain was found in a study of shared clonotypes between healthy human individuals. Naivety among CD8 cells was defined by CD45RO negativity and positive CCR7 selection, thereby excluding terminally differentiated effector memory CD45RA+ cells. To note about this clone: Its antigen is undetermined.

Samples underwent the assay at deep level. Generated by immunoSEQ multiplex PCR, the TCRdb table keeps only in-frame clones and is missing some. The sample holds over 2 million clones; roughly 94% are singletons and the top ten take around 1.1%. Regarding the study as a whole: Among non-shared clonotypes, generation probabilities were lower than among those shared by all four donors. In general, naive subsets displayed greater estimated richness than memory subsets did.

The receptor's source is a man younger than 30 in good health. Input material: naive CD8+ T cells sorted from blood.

The CDR3 here is CASWTVNTEAFF. The CDR3 nucleotides read TGTGCCAGTTGGACAGTGAACACTGAAGCTTTCTTT. The rearrangement uses TRBV19 and TRBJ1-1, with D perhaps TRBD1 (6 bases). The V end was cut by 8 bases, the J end by 0 bases, with 7 bases between. Germline V gives CDR1 LNHDA, CDR2 SQIVND (reference sequence). The CDR3 runs 12 residues.